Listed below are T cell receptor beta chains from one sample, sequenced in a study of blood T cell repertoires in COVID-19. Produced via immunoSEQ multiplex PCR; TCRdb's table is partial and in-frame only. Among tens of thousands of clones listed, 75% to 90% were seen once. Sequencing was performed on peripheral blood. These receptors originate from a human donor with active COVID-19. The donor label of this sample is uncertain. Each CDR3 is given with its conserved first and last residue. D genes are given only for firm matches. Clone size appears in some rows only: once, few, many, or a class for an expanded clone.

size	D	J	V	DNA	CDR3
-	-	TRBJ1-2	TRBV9	TGTGCCAGCAGCGTAGAGACAATTGGGGCGGGCTACACCTTC	CASSVETIGAGYTF
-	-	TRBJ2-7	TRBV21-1	TGTGCCAGGGCGACAGGTTCCCCCTACGAGCAGTACTTC	CARATGSPYEQYF
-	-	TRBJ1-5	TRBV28	TGTGCCAGCAGTTTAGGAGCGAATCAGCCCCAGCATTTT	CASSLGANQPQHF
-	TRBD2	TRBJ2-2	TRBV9	TGTGCCAGCAGCGTCAGCGGGAGGGGGACCGGGGAGCTGTTTTTT	CASSVSGRGTGELFF
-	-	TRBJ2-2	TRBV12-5	TGTGCTAGTATGCCGGCAGGGTGGGCGGCCGGGGAGCTGTTTTTT	CASMPAGWAAGELFF
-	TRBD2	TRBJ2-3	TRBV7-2	TGTGCCAGCAGTTCCCTAGCGGTGAGCACAGATACGCAGTATTTT	CASSSLAVSTDTQYF
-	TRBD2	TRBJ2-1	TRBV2	TGTGCCAGCAGGCTTTTAGCGGGGGGGCTCTATGAGCAGTTCTTC	CASRLLAGGLYEQFF
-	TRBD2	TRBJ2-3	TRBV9	TGTGCCAGCAGCGTAGGGCCACTAGCGGTCACAGATACGCAGTATTTT	CASSVGPLAVTDTQYF
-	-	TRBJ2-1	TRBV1	TGCACCAGCAGCCAACCACGACTAGGGAGCTCCTACAATGAGCAGTTCTTC	CTSSQPRLGSSYNEQFF
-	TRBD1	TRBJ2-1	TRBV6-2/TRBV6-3	TGTGCCAGCAGTCACCCGCGTGGGACAGGACAATACAATGAGCAGTTCTTC	CASSHPRGTGQYNEQFF
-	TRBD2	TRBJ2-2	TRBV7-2	TGTGCCAGCAGCTTGTATAGCGGGATGACCGGGGAGCTGTTTTTT	CASSLYSGMTGELFF
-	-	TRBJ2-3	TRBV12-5	TGTGCTAGTGGTTTGGTAGCCCACAGGGTCCCAGATACGCAGTATTTT	CASGLVAHRVPDTQYF
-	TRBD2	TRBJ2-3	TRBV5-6	TGTGCCAGCAGCTACATGACTAGCCCCCCAGGGCAGTATTTT	CASSYMTSPPGQYF
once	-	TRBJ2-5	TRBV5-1	TGCGCCAGCAGCTTGGGACTCGGGGTCCGAGAGACCCAGTACTTC	CASSLGLGVRETQYF
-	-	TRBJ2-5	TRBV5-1	TGCGCCAGCAGCTTGGTCGGCGGGGAAGAGACCCAGTACTTC	CASSLVGGEETQYF
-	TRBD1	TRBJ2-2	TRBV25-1	TGTGCCAGCAGTAACAGGGGGCCGGCCACCGGGGAGCTGTTTTTT	CASSNRGPATGELFF
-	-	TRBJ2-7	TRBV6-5	TGTGCCAGCGCAACAGAATACGAGCAGTACTTC	CASATEYEQYF
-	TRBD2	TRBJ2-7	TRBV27	TGTGCCATCCAGGGACTAGCGGGAGCCTACGAGCAGTACTTC	CAIQGLAGAYEQYF
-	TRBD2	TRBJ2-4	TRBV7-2	TGTGCCAGCAGCCCACAACGGACTAGCGGGATACTAGCCAAAAACATTCAGTACTTC	CASSPQRTSGILAKNIQYF
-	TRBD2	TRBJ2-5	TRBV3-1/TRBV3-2	TGTGCCAGCAGTCCGAGGACTAGCGGCGTTCGAGAGACCCAGTACTTC	CASSPRTSGVRETQYF
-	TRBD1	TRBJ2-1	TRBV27	TGTGCCAGCAGTCCCTCCGGGACAGTTTACAATGAGCAGTTCTTC	CASSPSGTVYNEQFF
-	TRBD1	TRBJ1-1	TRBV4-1	TGCGCCAGCAGCCAAGGGACAGGGGAAACTGAAGCTTTCTTT	CASSQGTGETEAFF
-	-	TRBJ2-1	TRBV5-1	TGCGCCAGCAGCTTGGCTAGCTTCGATGAGCAGTTCTTC	CASSLASFDEQFF
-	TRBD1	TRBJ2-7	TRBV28	TGTGCCAGCAGTCGACAGGGGGTAAGGAACGAGCAGTACTTC	CASSRQGVRNEQYF
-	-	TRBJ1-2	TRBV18	TGTGCCAGCTCACCAGCGTTACCCTCTAACTATGGCTACACCTTC	CASSPALPSNYGYTF
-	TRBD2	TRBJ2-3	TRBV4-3	TGCGCCAGCAGCCAAGACTCATGGACTAGCGTCACAGATACGCAGTATTTT	CASSQDSWTSVTDTQYF
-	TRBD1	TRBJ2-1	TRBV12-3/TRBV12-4	TGTGCCAGCAGTCCATGGACAGGGAGTACGCTCTTC	CASSPWTGSTLF
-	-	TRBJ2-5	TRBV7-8	TGTGCCAGCACCAAGTGGGGAGAAGAGACCCAGTACTTC	CASTKWGEETQYF
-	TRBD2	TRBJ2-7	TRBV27	TGTGCCAGCAGTCCTACAGGGACTAGCGGGCCCGGGGGCGAGCAGTACTTC	CASSPTGTSGPGGEQYF
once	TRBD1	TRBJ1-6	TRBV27	TGTGCCAGCAGTCCAATGACAGGGGACTATAATTCACCCCTCCACTTT	CASSPMTGDYNSPLHF
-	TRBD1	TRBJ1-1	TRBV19	TGTGCCAGTAGTATAGAGACAGGGCCTGAAGCTTTCTTT	CASSIETGPEAFF
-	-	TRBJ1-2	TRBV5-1	TGCGCCAGCAGCTTGGCCGAGCAAGTCGGCTACACCTTC	CASSLAEQVGYTF
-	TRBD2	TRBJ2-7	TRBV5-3	TGTGCCAGAAGCTTGGGGACTAGCAGGTACGAGCAGTACTTC	CARSLGTSRYEQYF
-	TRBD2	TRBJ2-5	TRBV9	TGTGCCAGCAGCGTAGAGGCGGGAGCCTTCCAAGAGACCCAGTACTTC	CASSVEAGAFQETQYF
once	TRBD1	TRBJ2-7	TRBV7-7	TGTGCCAGCAGCACAGACAGGGGTGGGGAGCAGTACTTC	CASSTDRGGEQYF
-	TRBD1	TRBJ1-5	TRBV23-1	TGCGCCAGCAGTCAACCCCGGGACAGGGGGGTACATAGCAATCAGCCCCAGCATTTT	CASSQPRDRGVHSNQPQHF
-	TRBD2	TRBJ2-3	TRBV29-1	TGCAGCTCCCGACAAAGCGGGGGCTTGGTAACAGATACGCAGTATTTT	CSSRQSGGLVTDTQYF
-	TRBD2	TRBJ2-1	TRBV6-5	TGTGCCAGCATAGGTGCGGGAGGGTACAATGAGCAGTTCTTC	CASIGAGGYNEQFF
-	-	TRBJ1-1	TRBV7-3	TGTGCCAGCAGCTGGGGGAGGGACACTGAAGCTTTCTTT	CASSWGRDTEAFF